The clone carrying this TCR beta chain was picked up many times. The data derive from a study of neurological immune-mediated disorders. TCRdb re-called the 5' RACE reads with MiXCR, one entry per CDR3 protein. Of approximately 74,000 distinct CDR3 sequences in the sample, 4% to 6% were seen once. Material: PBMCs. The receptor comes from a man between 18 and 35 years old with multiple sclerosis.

CDR3 sequence reads: CASSLGPVSGYNEQFF. DNA of the CDR3: TGTGCCAGCAGCTTGGGCCCGGTTAGCGGGTACAATGAGCAGTTCTTC. V and J are TRBV7-2 and TRBJ2-1; 7 nucleotides align to TRBD2. V trimming: 3 bases; J trimming: 4 bases; junction bases outside the gene matches: 9. The CDR3 totals 16 residues. CDR1 and CDR2 (germline): SGHTA, FQGNSA.